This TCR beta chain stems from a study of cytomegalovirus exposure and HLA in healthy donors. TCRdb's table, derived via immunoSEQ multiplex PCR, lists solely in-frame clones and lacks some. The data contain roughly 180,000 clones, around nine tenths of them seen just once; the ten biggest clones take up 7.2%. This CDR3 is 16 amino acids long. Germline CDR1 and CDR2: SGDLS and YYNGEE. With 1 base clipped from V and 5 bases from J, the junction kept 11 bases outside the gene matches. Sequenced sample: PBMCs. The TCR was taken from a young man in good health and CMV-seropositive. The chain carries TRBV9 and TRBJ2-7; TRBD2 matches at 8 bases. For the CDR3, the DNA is TGTGCCAGCAGCGTATGGCCAGCGGGGGCTTCCGACGAGCAGTACTTC. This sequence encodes CASSVWPAGASDEQYF.